These T cell receptor beta chains were read from a single sample in a study of CD8 T cells in ankylosing spondylitis. MiXCR, run by TCRdb on the 5' RACE reads, gives a single entry per CDR3 protein. This table holds over 450,000 distinct CDR3 sequences, roughly 12% found once. The sequencing input was blood, either unsorted or a sorted T cell fraction (not recorded which). Receptor source: a male donor with ankylosing spondylitis. The CDR3 runs from the conserved cysteine through the conserved F or W. The D gene is left open where the match is weak. Some rows have no size entry. The others give once, few or many, or a class for an expanded clone.

TRBV20-1	NA	TRBJ2-3	few	CSARAGAGEDTQYF	TGCAGTGCTAGAGCGGGAGCCGGCGAAGATACGCAGTATTTT
TRBV6-1	NA	TRBJ1-2	few	CASSEDPGNSGYTF	TGTGCCAGCAGTGAAGACCCAGGGAACAGTGGCTACACCTTC
TRBV7-8	TRBD1	TRBJ2-7	few	CASRGRQGGYEQYF	TGTGCCAGCAGAGGTCGACAGGGGGGCTACGAGCAGTACTTC
TRBV5-6	NA	TRBJ2-3	few	CASSLGLSPSTDTQYF	TGTGCCAGCAGCTTGGGACTATCCCCTAGCACAGATACGCAGTATTTT
TRBV7-2	NA	TRBJ2-5	NA	CASSLAFREETQYF	TGTGCCAGCAGCTTAGCCTTTCGGGAAGAGACCCAGTACTTC
TRBV7-6	NA	TRBJ2-3	few	CASSFSGVEITDTQYF	TGTGCCAGCAGCTTCTCTGGGGTGGAGATCACAGATACGCAGTATTTT
TRBV7-6	NA	TRBJ2-2	NA	CASSFSGTSNTGELFF	TGTGCCAGCAGCTTCTCCGGGACCTCGAACACCGGGGAGCTGTTTTTT
TRBV20-1	TRBD1	TRBJ2-5	few	CSALDRVGQETQYF	TGCAGTGCTCTGGACAGGGTGGGACAAGAGACCCAGTACTTC
TRBV19	TRBD2	TRBJ2-2	few	CATSGLAGYAGELFF	TGTGCCACTTCTGGACTAGCGGGATATGCCGGGGAGCTGTTTTTT
TRBV5-1	NA	TRBJ2-7	few	CASSFRQGRWDDATYEQYF	TGCGCCAGCAGCTTTCGTCAGGGCAGGTGGGACGATGCTACCTACGAGCAGTACTTC
TRBV5-1	NA	TRBJ2-7	few	CASSLGAGTGYEQYF	TGCGCCAGCAGCTTGGGTGCGGGAACGGGTTACGAGCAGTACTTC
TRBV15	NA	TRBJ2-1	few	CATSGRSPQGNEQFF	TGTGCCACCAGCGGGAGGTCCCCTCAAGGCAATGAGCAGTTCTTC
TRBV20-1	NA	TRBJ2-1	NA	CSATRTVEQFF	TGCAGTGCTACCCGGACCGTAGAGCAGTTCTTC
TRBV6-1	TRBD1	TRBJ1-1	NA	CASRQGGSTEAFF	TGTGCCAGCAGACAGGGGGGTAGCACTGAAGCTTTCTTT
TRBV12-3/TRBV12-4	NA	TRBJ2-3	many	CASTPRRQATTNTQYF	TGTGCCAGTACACCCCGGCGTCAAGCCACGACGAATACGCAGTATTTT
TRBV5-1	NA	TRBJ2-7	NA	CASSITDSYEQYF	TGCGCCAGCAGCATAACAGACTCCTACGAGCAGTACTTC
TRBV3-1	TRBD1	TRBJ1-1	NA	CASSPQQGGAEAFF	TGTGCCAGCAGCCCTCAACAGGGGGGGGCTGAAGCTTTCTTT
TRBV5-1	NA	TRBJ2-2	NA	CASSPWVNTGELFF	TGCGCCAGCAGCCCCTGGGTGAACACCGGGGAGCTGTTTTTT
TRBV12-3/TRBV12-4	NA	TRBJ2-3	NA	CASSFEAGLGGVSTDTQYF	TGTGCCAGCAGTTTCGAGGCCGGTTTAGGGGGTGTCTCGACAGATACGCAGTATTTT
TRBV20-1	NA	TRBJ1-4	few	CSARVGGVGEKLFF	TGCAGTGCTAGAGTTGGAGGGGTAGGCGAAAAACTGTTTTTT
TRBV7-2	NA	TRBJ1-2	few	CASSLAVAGGIYGYTF	TGTGCCAGCAGCTTAGCGGTAGCAGGAGGTATCTATGGCTACACCTTC
TRBV15	NA	TRBJ2-5	NA	CATSGLRSETQYF	TGTGCCACCAGCGGGTTGAGATCGGAGACCCAGTACTTC
TRBV3-1	NA	TRBJ1-5	NA	CASSQGGTSNQPQHF	TGTGCCAGCAGCCAAGGGGGAACCAGCAATCAGCCCCAGCATTTT
TRBV5-6	NA	TRBJ2-1	NA	CASSGDKGEQFF	TGTGCCAGCAGCGGGGATAAGGGTGAGCAGTTCTTC
TRBV12-3/TRBV12-4	NA	TRBJ2-3	many	CASSPGAFTDTQYF	TGTGCCAGCAGCCCCGGGGCCTTCACAGATACGCAGTATTTT
TRBV3-1	NA	TRBJ2-5	few	CASSQDPGIATQYF	TGTGCCAGCAGCCAAGATCCAGGGATTGCGACCCAGTACTTC
TRBV20-1	TRBD2	TRBJ2-3	many	CSARAGGRSDTQYF	TGCAGTGCTAGAGCCGGGGGGAGGTCAGATACGCAGTATTTT
TRBV3-1	NA	TRBJ2-1	NA	CASSQGRHRGVEQFF	TGTGCCAGCAGCCAGGGGAGGCACAGGGGAGTTGAGCAGTTCTTC
TRBV7-6	NA	TRBJ1-4	NA	CASSSGLLSEKLFF	TGTGCCAGCAGCTCAGGGTTACTCAGTGAAAAACTGTTTTTT
TRBV29-1	NA	TRBJ2-4	many	CSVYDLNIQYF	TGCAGCGTTTACGACTTAAACATTCAGTACTTC
TRBV10-3	TRBD2	TRBJ2-7	NA	CAIKIAGAPDEQYF	TGTGCCATCAAAATAGCGGGAGCCCCCGACGAGCAGTACTTC
TRBV5-1	TRBD2	TRBJ2-1	many	CASSATSGTYNEQFF	TGCGCCAGCAGCGCCACTAGCGGGACCTACAATGAGCAGTTCTTC
TRBV4-1	NA	TRBJ1-1	many	CASSLTNRGNTEAFF	TGCGCCAGCAGCCTAACCAATCGGGGGAACACTGAAGCTTTCTTT
TRBV18	NA	TRBJ2-7	NA	CASSHRDFYEQYF	TGTGCCAGCTCACATCGGGACTTCTACGAGCAGTACTTC
TRBV29-1	TRBD1	TRBJ1-1	few	CSVAGQGAGEAFF	TGCAGCGTTGCAGGGCAGGGGGCAGGTGAAGCTTTCTTT
TRBV27	TRBD2	TRBJ2-7	few	CASSSWGGLSYEQYF	TGTGCCAGCAGCTCTTGGGGGGGACTGAGCTACGAGCAGTACTTC
TRBV20-1	TRBD2	TRBJ2-1	NA	CSARAPLAGVRHEQFF	TGCAGTGCTAGAGCCCCATTAGCGGGAGTTCGACATGAGCAGTTCTTC